These T cell receptor beta chains were read from a single sample in a study of PD-1 blockade in classical Hodgkin lymphoma. Repertoires were generated with immunoSEQ multiplex PCR, while TCRdb's copy carries only in-frame clones and drops some. Of 85,000 to 90,000 clones listed, 90% were seen once; the top ten hold under 3.5%. Specimen: peripheral blood mononuclear cells (PBMCs), collected before the fourth cycle of nivolumab. All receptors come from a human donor with classical Hodgkin lymphoma. CDR3s include the opening cysteine and the closing phenylalanine or tryptophan. The D gene is left open where the match is weak. Where a row states a size, it is once, few, many or the class of an expanded clone; other rows omit it.

J gene	clone size	D gene	V gene	CDR3 protein	CDR3 DNA
TRBJ2-7	NA	NA	TRBV10-3	CAISEIGLERDEQYF	TGTGCCATCAGTGAGATAGGGTTGGAGAGGGACGAGCAGTACTTC
TRBJ2-7	NA	NA	TRBV28	CASSYAAGTDEQYF	TGTGCCAGCAGTTACGCCGCTGGGACCGACGAGCAGTACTTC
TRBJ2-3	NA	TRBD1	TRBV27	CASSLPGQGFPASTDTQYF	TGTGCCAGCAGTCTGCCGGGACAGGGTTTCCCGGCAAGCACAGATACGCAGTATTTT
TRBJ2-3	once	NA	TRBV27	CASRLAGGITDTQYF	TGTGCCAGCAGGTTGGCAGGGGGGATAACAGATACGCAGTATTTT
TRBJ2-7	NA	NA	TRBV5-6	CASSLAREGVNEQYF	TGTGCCAGCAGCTTGGCCCGTGAGGGCGTGAACGAGCAGTACTTC
TRBJ2-3	NA	NA	TRBV2	CASSVGNPGLLDTQYF	TGTGCCAGCAGTGTAGGCAACCCCGGGTTATTAGATACGCAGTATTTT
TRBJ2-5	NA	NA	TRBV5-1	CASSAGSHLGPETQYF	TGCGCCAGCAGCGCGGGAAGTCACCTCGGGCCAGAGACCCAGTACTTC
TRBJ2-7	NA	NA	TRBV6-6	CASSYPQGEQYF	TGTGCCAGCAGTTACCCACAAGGCGAGCAGTACTTC
TRBJ2-7	NA	TRBD1	TRBV2	CASSPTVFRDREGEQYF	TGTGCCAGCAGCCCAACAGTTTTCCGGGACAGGGAGGGCGAGCAGTACTTC
TRBJ2-5	NA	NA	TRBV19	CASSIDFQTQYF	TGTGCCAGTAGTATAGATTTCCAGACCCAGTACTTC
TRBJ1-1	NA	NA	TRBV5-8	CASSFGGTEAFF	TGTGCCAGCAGCTTCGGGGGGACTGAAGCTTTCTTT
TRBJ1-2	NA	NA	TRBV30	CAWRTSWPQQRYGYTF	TGTGCCTGGAGAACCTCATGGCCCCAACAGCGGTATGGCTACACCTTC
TRBJ1-2	NA	TRBD1	TRBV6-6	CASLREGAPSYGYTF	TGTGCCAGCCTCCGGGAGGGGGCACCGAGCTATGGCTACACCTTC
TRBJ1-2	NA	NA	TRBV4-1	CASSQEGGYTF	TGCGCCAGCAGCCAAGAGGGGGGCTACACCTTC
TRBJ2-7	NA	NA	TRBV28	CASSSPGLKHYEQYF	TGTGCCAGCAGTTCCCCGGGACTGAAACACTACGAGCAGTACTTC
TRBJ1-5	many	NA	TRBV4-1	CASSQESGKSEDSNQPQHF	TGCGCCAGCAGCCAAGAGTCCGGGAAGAGCGAAGATAGCAATCAGCCCCAGCATTTT
TRBJ2-3	NA	NA	TRBV4-2	CASSQATGLHTDTQYF	TGTGCCAGCAGCCAAGCGACAGGACTACACACAGATACGCAGTATTTT
TRBJ1-1	NA	NA	TRBV5-1	CASSIGRLDTEAFF	TGCGCCAGCAGCATCGGACGCCTCGACACTGAAGCTTTCTTT
TRBJ1-6	NA	NA	TRBV30	CAWSVSPVPPLHF	TGTGCCTGGAGTGTATCTCCCGTCCCACCCCTCCACTTT
TRBJ1-4	NA	NA	TRBV5-1	CASSLLQGTNEKLFF	TGCGCCAGCAGCCTGCTACAGGGAACTAATGAAAAACTGTTTTTT
TRBJ1-5	NA	NA	TRBV7-8	CASSLQQGGQPQHF	TGTGCCAGCAGCTTACAACAGGGTGGTCAGCCCCAGCATTTT
TRBJ2-7	NA	TRBD2	TRBV4-3	CASSQEHPSGGLYEQYF	TGCGCCAGCAGCCAAGAACACCCCAGCGGGGGATTGTACGAGCAGTACTTC
TRBJ2-5	NA	TRBD1	TRBV7-9	CASSTPGQLQETQYF	TGTGCCAGCAGCACGCCGGGACAGCTCCAAGAGACCCAGTACTTC
TRBJ2-2	NA	NA	TRBV19	CASSQFTGELFF	TGTGCCAGTAGTCAATTCACCGGGGAGCTGTTTTTT
TRBJ2-1	once	TRBD2	TRBV4-2	CASSQDRQRGSSSYNEQFF	TGTGCCAGCAGCCAAGATCGCCAGCGGGGGTCGAGCTCCTACAATGAGCAGTTCTTC
TRBJ2-5	NA	TRBD1	TRBV4-1	CASSQDRDRAGGETQYF	TGCGCCAGCAGCCAAGATCGGGACAGGGCAGGAGGGGAGACCCAGTACTTC
TRBJ1-5	NA	NA	TRBV5-4	CASSLGQHNQPQHF	TGTGCCAGCAGCTTGGGGCAGCACAATCAGCCCCAGCATTTT
TRBJ1-2	NA	TRBD1	TRBV29-1	CSAAGQGVAGYTF	TGCAGCGCCGCCGGACAGGGGGTGGCTGGCTACACCTTC
TRBJ2-7	NA	NA	TRBV10-3	CAISEVELQYF	TGTGCCATCAGTGAGGTGGAACTTCAGTACTTC
TRBJ1-2	NA	NA	TRBV6-5	CATAGQAGGYTF	TGTGCCACCGCAGGGCAGGCTGGGGGCTACACCTTC
TRBJ1-1	NA	NA	TRBV14	CASSQGHQNTEAFF	TGTGCCAGCAGCCAGGGACACCAAAACACTGAAGCTTTCTTT
TRBJ1-6	NA	NA	TRBV7-2	CASSSPRDSHYNSPLHF	TGTGCCAGCAGCTCCCCCCGAGACAGCCACTATAATTCACCCCTCCACTTT
TRBJ1-6	NA	NA	TRBV6-5	CASTYAGSYNSPLHF	TGTGCCAGCACCTACGCAGGTTCTTATAATTCACCCCTCCACTTT
TRBJ2-7	NA	NA	TRBV5-1	CASRYAGHEQYF	TGCGCCAGCAGGTATGCCGGCCACGAGCAGTACTTC
TRBJ2-3	once	TRBD2	TRBV4-2	CASSQGSGGVEDTQYF	TGTGCCAGCAGCCAAGGAAGCGGGGGTGTTGAAGATACGCAGTATTTT
TRBJ1-5	NA	NA	TRBV6-5	CASSPQTGSNQPQHF	TGTGCCAGCAGTCCCCAGACAGGTAGCAATCAGCCCCAGCATTTT
TRBJ1-2	NA	NA	TRBV4-1	CASSQDPGIGYGYTF	TGCGCCAGCAGCCAAGATCCGGGGATCGGCTATGGCTACACCTTC
TRBJ2-4	NA	NA	TRBV6-6	CASQRTDLAKNIQYF	TGTGCCAGCCAGAGGACAGATCTAGCCAAAAACATTCAGTACTTC
TRBJ2-2	NA	NA	TRBV2	CASSERVNTGELFF	TGTGCCAGCAGTGAGCGAGTAAACACCGGGGAGCTGTTTTTT
TRBJ1-3	NA	NA	TRBV2	CASRRGDRDTSF	TGTGCCAGCAGGAGGGGGGACCGGGACACCAGTTTT
TRBJ2-3	once	NA	TRBV10-2	CASSGTRTDTQYF	TGCGCCAGCTCGGGAACTCGCACAGATACGCAGTATTTT
TRBJ1-2	NA	NA	TRBV6-1	CASSEVRPDGYTF	TGTGCCAGCAGTGAAGTCCGCCCCGATGGCTACACCTTC
TRBJ1-5	NA	TRBD1	TRBV28	CASSRDRAGNQPQHF	TGTGCCAGCAGCCGGGACAGGGCCGGCAATCAGCCCCAGCATTTT
TRBJ2-1	NA	TRBD2	TRBV9	CASSVGWTSMFEQFF	TGTGCCAGCAGCGTAGGCTGGACTAGTATGTTCGAGCAGTTCTTC
TRBJ2-7	NA	NA	TRBV29-1	CSVEGQTAEQYF	TGCAGCGTTGAAGGTCAGACAGCCGAACAGTACTTC
TRBJ2-1	once	TRBD1	TRBV5-8	CASSFRTGYNEQFF	TGTGCCAGCAGCTTCCGGACAGGTTACAATGAGCAGTTCTTC
TRBJ1-2	few	NA	TRBV13	CASSLGGQFGYTF	TGTGCCAGCAGCTTAGGAGGGCAGTTCGGCTACACCTTC
TRBJ2-4	NA	NA	TRBV2	CATRDWGPQNIQYF	TGTGCCACCCGTGATTGGGGGCCCCAAAACATTCAGTACTTC
TRBJ1-2	NA	NA	TRBV30	CAWSVGPGYTF	TGTGCCTGGAGCGTGGGTCCCGGCTACACCTTC
TRBJ1-5	few	NA	TRBV6-1	CASSGGLGSNQPQHF	TGTGCCAGCAGCGGGGGGCTAGGTAGCAATCAGCCCCAGCATTTT
TRBJ1-3	NA	NA	TRBV5-6	CASSRPPTRAGNTIYF	TGTGCCAGCAGCCGGCCCCCCACCCGGGCTGGAAACACCATATATTTT
TRBJ2-5	NA	NA	TRBV9	CASSVAGLAETQYF	TGTGCCAGCAGCGTAGCAGGGTTGGCGGAGACCCAGTACTTC
TRBJ2-3	NA	NA	TRBV7-2	CASSLAGENRQYF	TGTGCCAGCAGCTTAGCGGGGGAAAATAGGCAGTATTTT